This T cell receptor (beta chain) stems from a study of read filtering for tumor transcriptome and immune sequencing. Study-level background: Per sample, TCR-region reads ranged about 3.5 to 11 million by IR-seq, roughly 75 to 1273 by RNA-seq. Study-level points and caveats: The CD138-negative fraction was mixed bone marrow immune cells, not pure T cells.

With V trimmed by 2 bases and J by 8 bases, 5 bases remained unmatched. This CDR3 is 16 amino acids long. Germline V gene data show CDR1 as SGHAT and CDR2 as FQNNGV. From 300 to 450 ng of RNA, a library with molecular barcoded alpha/delta and beta/gamma adaptors was made. TCRdb redid the calling of the reads with MiXCR, one entry per CDR3 protein. Among around 130,000 distinct CDR3 sequences listed, approximately 13% were seen once. This clonotype was seen ten or more times. The antigen remains unidentified. The material sequenced was a population of CD138-negative cells sorted from bone marrow. This TCR came from a donor at least 40 years old with multiple myeloma. The rearrangement uses TRBV11-2 and TRBJ2-1, with 14 nucleotides matching TRBD2. The CDR3 DNA is TGTGCCAGCAGCTTAAGGACTAGCGGGAGGCCCGATGAGCAGTTCTTC. Protein sequence: CASSLRTSGRPDEQFF. Filled out from reference TRBV11-2 and TRBJ2-1, the complete variable domain reads EAGVAQSPRYKIIEKRQSVAFWCNPISGHATLYWYQQILGQGPKLLIQFQNNGVVDDSQLPKDRFSAERLKGVDSTLKIQPAKLEDSAVYLCASSLRTSGRPDEQFFGPGTRLTVL.